This TCR beta chain stems from a study of T cell responses to AZD1222 COVID-19 vaccine. This clone was found a few times. Some clones are missing from TCRdb's copy, which holds only in-frame ones; the method was immunoSEQ multiplex PCR. Of some 120,000 clones in the sample, roughly 89% are singletons; the top ten hold 25% to 35%. The V gene lost 3 bases and the J gene lost 2 bases, with 13 bases spanning the gap. Germline loops: CDR1 LGHDT, CDR2 YNNKEL (reference sequence). CDR3 length equals 16 residues. The gene calls are TRBV3-1 (or the pseudogene TRBV3-2) and TRBJ2-2, with D perhaps TRBD2 (5 bases). The sequence came from an adult in good health. This specimen consisted of peripheral blood, obtained on day 0 of AZD1222 vaccination. The CDR3 loop reads CASSHPRGINTGELFF. CDR3 nucleotide sequence: TGTGCCAGCAGCCATCCACGGGGAATTAACACCGGGGAGCTGTTTTTT.